Only a few counts were recorded for the clone carrying this TCR beta chain. This sample stems from a study of blood T cells in healthy people across ages. Primed by a sample-barcoded 5' primer and a J-beta primer mix, a second PCR proceeded for 7 to 11 cycles. MiXCR was run by TCRdb on the 5' RACE reads, yielding one entry per CDR3 protein. The sample holds 1,500,000 or so distinct CDR3 sequences, 59% seen once. The sample consisted of blood. This clonotype was sampled from a man aged 18 to 30 in good health.

Written as DNA, the CDR3 is TGTGCCAGCAGTTACTCGGGCGGATTAAGGGACGAGCAGTACTTC. Translated: CASSYSGGLRDEQYF. This chain connects TRBV6-2 or TRBV6-3 to TRBJ2-5, with D uncertain. The DNA end lines up better with TRBJ2-7; the J call may be wrong. From germline, CDR1 is MNHEY and CDR2 SVGEGT. CDR3 length: 15 amino acids.